The 30 T cell receptor beta chains given below trace back to one sample, sequenced in a study of T cells in Graves' hyperthyroidism and ophthalmopathy. Regions amplified from RNA transcripts were the TCR beta CDR3 regions. Initially, a first-round RT-PCR of the TCR CDR3 employed the HTBI primer set. MiXCR, run by TCRdb on the multiplex PCR reads, gives a single entry per CDR3 protein. The sample has 800,000 or so distinct CDR3 sequences; around 38% are singletons. The sequenced material came from blood. These receptors came from a man between 18 and 35 years old with Graves' hyperthyroidism.

This clonotype appeared once. The chain uses TRBV4-3 and TRBJ1-1; D is ambiguous. The germline CDR1 and CDR2 sequences are LGHNA and YSLEER. This CDR3 region has 15 residues. V was shortened by 0 bases and J by 0 bases, with 8 bases between the two germline ends. CDR3 amino acids: CASSQDPIMNTEAFF. CDR3 coding DNA: TGCGCCAGCAGCCAAGACCCGATTATGAACACTGAAGCTTTCTTT.

CDR3 sequence: CATSRSDRGSGANVLTF. The CDR3 region has the DNA TGTGCCACCAGCAGATCTGACAGGGGCTCTGGGGCCAACGTCCTGACTTTC. This rearrangement joins TRBV15 to TRBJ2-6; TRBD1 matches at 8 bases. Germline V gives CDR1 LNHNV, CDR2 YYDKDF (reference sequence). Losses at the gene ends were 2 bases for V and 0 bases for J; bases not matched to a gene: 3. The CDR3 totals 17 residues.

This clonotype was detected a few times. This chain links TRBV19 with TRBJ2-7; 7 bases agree with TRBD1. V lost 4 bases, J lost 6 bases, and 6 bases stayed unmatched. Per germline, CDR1 LNHDA and CDR2 SQIVND (reference sequence). The CDR3 covers 13 residues. CDR3 region: CASSTPTGLEQYF. DNA for the CDR3: TGTGCCAGTAGTACCCCGACAGGGCTCGAGCAGTACTTC.

This clonotype has a count of ten or more. The gene calls are TRBV7-2 and TRBJ2-6, with unresolved D. This CDR3 is 16 amino acids long. Per the germline V gene, CDR1 is SGHTA and CDR2 is FQGNSA. V lost 1 base, J lost 0 bases, and 7 bases lay in between. The DNA of the CDR3 is TGTGCCAGCAGCTTAGTAGTAAGCTCTGGGGCCAACGTCCTGACTTTC. This encodes CASSLVVSSGANVLTF.

J is TRBJ1-1 and V is TRBV3-1; TRBD1 agrees at 9 bases. With 5 bases clipped from V and 11 bases from J, the junction kept 9 bases outside the gene matches. This CDR3 has 13 residues. Germline lookup yields CDR1 LGHDT and CDR2 YNNKEL (reference sequence). The CDR3 reads CASSEGQGIPAFF. As DNA, the CDR3 is TGTGCCAGCAGCGAGGGACAGGGAATACCCGCTTTCTTT.

This clonotype was detected only a few times. The chain links TRBV9 to TRBJ1-1, with TRBD1 matching over 7 bases. V was clipped by 4 bases and J by 6 bases; unmatched bases: 15. The germline CDR1 and CDR2 sequences are SGDLS and YYNGEE. CDR3 size: 16 residues. The CDR3 protein is CASSQEGRGQGAEAFF. The DNA for the CDR3 is TGTGCCAGCAGCCAAGAGGGGAGGGGGCAGGGGGCTGAAGCTTTCTTT. The complete variable domain, with remaining parts taken from reference TRBV9 and TRBJ1-1, reads DSGVTQTPKHLITATGQRVTLRCSPRSGDLSVYWYQQSLDQGLQFLIQYYNGEERAKGNILERFSAQQFPDLHSELNLSSLELGDSALYFCASSQEGRGQGAEAFFGQGTRLTVV.

On this clonotype itself: This could be a read error, since a much larger clone is one nucleotide away. CDR3 sequence: CSASRTDTEVFF. The CDR3 DNA is TGCAGTGCTAGTCGAACAGACACTGAAGTTTTCTTT. The J gene is TRBJ1-1, the V gene TRBV20-1; D is unresolved. The CDR3 length is 12 residues. Germline V lookup: CDR1 DFQATT, CDR2 SNEGSKA (reference sequence).

This clonotype has more than one count but fewer than ten. The rearrangement uses TRBV12-3 or TRBV12-4 and TRBJ1-2, with 7 nucleotides matching TRBD1. The CDR3 loop spans 14 amino acids. V lost 9 bases to trimming and J lost 8 bases; unmatched junction nucleotides: 15. CDR3 sequence: CARAPGQRVHGYTF. CDR3 in DNA: TGTGCCAGAGCACCGGGACAGAGGGTACACGGCTACACCTTC.

This clonotype was recorded at least ten times. This chain connects TRBV11-2 to TRBJ1-1; D unclear. In germline, CDR1 is SGHAT, CDR2 FQNNGV. V was cut by 5 bases and J by 5 bases, with 18 bases left in between. There are 15 residues in the CDR3. The CDR3 DNA reads TGTGCCAGCAGCCCAAGAGGTGGTAGGACGACTGAAGCTTTCTTT. Encoded protein: CASSPRGGRTTEAFF. The full variable domain, completed using reference TRBV11-2 and TRBJ1-1, is EAGVAQSPRYKIIEKRQSVAFWCNPISGHATLYWYQQILGQGPKLLIQFQNNGVVDDSQLPKDRFSAERLKGVDSTLKIQPAKLEDSAVYLCASSPRGGRTTEAFFGQGTRLTVV.

The chain has TRBV19 and TRBJ1-5, with D uncertain. CDR1 and CDR2 (germline): LNHDA, SQIVND (reference sequence). The CDR3 sequence is 15 residues long. V was pared by 0 bases and J by 0 bases, with 6 bases between. The CDR3 DNA is TGTGCCAGTAGTATAGATCATGGTAGCAATCAGCCCCAGCATTTT. Translation: CASSIDHGSNQPQHF.

The chain joins TRBV29-1 to TRBJ2-1; D tentatively reads TRBD1 or TRBD2 (6 bases each). V shed 7 bases and J shed 2 bases, with 15 bases lying between them. The CDR3 covers 14 residues. The germline gives CDR1 SQVTM, CDR2 ANQGSEA. The CDR3 bases are TGCAGCGCCCGGGAGCCAGGGGCCTACAATGAGCAGTTCTTC. Its translation is CSAREPGAYNEQFF.

There are a few counts of this clonotype. The chain links TRBV30 to TRBJ2-6; D may match TRBD1 or TRBD2 (5 bases each). Trimming cost V 1 base and J 2 bases, with 6 bases left between them. From germline, CDR1 is GTSNPN and CDR2 SVGIG (reference sequence). This CDR3 contains 14 residues. The CDR3 sequence: CAWSGGAGANVLTF. The DNA for the CDR3 is TGTGCCTGGAGTGGAGGGGCTGGGGCCAACGTCCTGACTTTC.

The CDR3 coding sequence is TGTGCCAGCAGCCGAGGTAACTACTACGAGCAGTACTTC. As protein: CASSRGNYYEQYF. The V gene is TRBV6-1, the J gene TRBJ2-7; the D is unclear. The V end lost 6 bases, the J end lost 3 bases, and 12 bases lay between the germline ends. The CDR3 spans 13 residues. Germline assignment: CDR1 MNHNS and CDR2 SASEGT.

This clonotype has ten or more counts. The CDR3 bases are TGCAGCGTTGCGATGGGATGGGCCGAGCAGTACTTC. Protein: CSVAMGWAEQYF. This chain joins TRBV29-1 and TRBJ2-7; unclear D gene. This CDR3 contains 12 residues. V lost 4 bases and J 6 bases, leaving 13 bases between the germline ends. Per germline, CDR1 SQVTM and CDR2 ANQGSEA.

The sample holds a few counts of this clonotype. The V gene is TRBV12-3 or TRBV12-4, the J gene TRBJ1-1, with a tentative D call TRBD1 (6 bases). With 3 bases removed from V and 10 bases from J, the gap between germline ends came to 15 bases. CDR3 size: 13 residues. The CDR3 region is CASSFVRGAGAFF. The CDR3 nucleotides read TGTGCCAGCAGTTTTGTTCGGGGGGCCGGAGCTTTCTTT.

This clonotype was found a few times. The chain is built from TRBV2 and TRBJ1-1, with 7 bases that match TRBD1. Germline trimming cut 9 bases from V and 3 bases from J; bases unmatched to any gene: 10. The CDR3 extends over 14 amino acids. Germline CDR1 and CDR2: SNHLY and FYNNEI. The CDR3 sequence is CARMREGAYTEAFF. DNA of the CDR3: TGTGCCAGGATGAGGGAGGGGGCGTACACTGAAGCTTTCTTT.

The chain is built from TRBV7-9 and TRBJ2-6; D may match TRBD1 or TRBD2 (5 bases each). The ends were cut back, 5 bases at V and 1 base at J, with 12 bases in the middle. Germline V gives CDR1 SEHNR, CDR2 FQNEAQ (reference sequence). There are 16 residues in the CDR3. CDR3 sequence (DNA): TGTGCCAGCAGCATCTGGGGACCTTCTGGGGCCAACGTCCTGACTTTC. Translated: CASSIWGPSGANVLTF.

This clonotype was seen only a few times. One end of the junction varies from germline; a read error may be responsible. The chain uses TRBV5-1 and TRBJ2-7, with D hard to call. CDR1 and CDR2 from the germline V gene are SGHRS and YFSETQ. The CDR3 contains 13 residues. CDR3 nucleotide sequence: TGTGCCAGCAGCTTAGGTTCCCTCTACGAGCAGTACTTC. Translation: CASSLGSLYEQYF.

V usage is TRBV10-3 and J usage is TRBJ2-3, with a tentative D call TRBD2 (5 bases). This CDR3 comprises 15 residues. V gave up 6 bases and J gave up 1 base, with 14 bases separating them. CDR1 is ENHRY and CDR2 is SYGVKD in the germline V gene. The CDR3: CAISRPEGGTDTQYF. In nucleotides, the CDR3 is TGTGCCATCAGCCGTCCCGAGGGAGGCACAGATACGCAGTATTTT.

This clonotype was recorded many times. Written as DNA, the CDR3 is TGTGCCACCAGCACGGACAGGGGGGTCTACGAGCAGTACTTC. Translation: CATSTDRGVYEQYF. The rearrangement uses TRBV15 and TRBJ2-7, with 10 bases lining up with TRBD1. This CDR3 has 14 residues. V trimming: 4 bases; J trimming: 3 bases; junction bases outside the gene matches: 3. Per germline, CDR1 LNHNV and CDR2 YYDKDF (reference sequence).

The chain employs TRBV20-1 and TRBJ2-2, with D maybe TRBD1 (7 bases). The CDR3 is 16 residues long. Between the trimmed V and J ends, which lost 3 bases and 3 bases, there was a span of 17 bases. Germline values: CDR1 DFQATT, CDR2 SNEGSKA (reference sequence). CDR3 nucleotides: TGCAGTGCTAGCCACCCAGGAGGGGGCTACACCGGGGAGCTGTTTTTT. Its protein product is CSASHPGGGYTGELFF.

Remarks on this clonotype: A much larger clone sits a single nucleotide away, making a read error possible. The rearrangement joins TRBV7-8 to TRBJ2-7, with D possibly TRBD2 on 6 matching bases. Germline assignment: CDR1 SGHVS and CDR2 FQNEAQ. This CDR3 has 13 residues. Here the CDR3 reads CAGSSGGFGEQYF. The CDR3 nucleotides are TGTGCCGGCAGCTCCGGAGGGTTTGGCGAGCAGTACTTC.

This clonotype was recorded at least ten times. The chain is built from TRBV7-3 and TRBJ2-2; the D gene could be TRBD1 or TRBD2 (5 bases each). The length of the CDR3 is 12 residues. The germline V gene encodes CDR1 SGHTA and CDR2 FQGTGA. V was shortened by 11 bases and J by 3 bases, with 10 bases between the two germline ends. Written as DNA, the CDR3 is TGTGCCTCGGGGCCGGACACCGGGGAGCTGTTTTTT. Translating it yields CASGPDTGELFF.

A note on this clonotype: This may come from a read error, since a much larger clone is one base off. The gene calls are TRBV29-1 and TRBJ2-7; 9 bases are shared with TRBD1. The ends lost 3 bases at V and 7 bases at J; junction bases unmatched: 10. CDR1 is SQVTM and CDR2 is ANQGSEA in the germline V gene. This CDR3 comprises 14 residues. The CDR3 coding sequence is TGCAGCGTTGAGGGCCGGGACAGGGTTGGGGAGCAGTACTTC. As protein: CSVEGRDRVGEQYF.

The rearrangement uses TRBV19 and TRBJ1-3, with D possibly TRBD1 on 5 matching bases. The CDR3 is 13 residues long. Trimming removed 8 bases from V and 11 bases from J, with 19 bases in between. Germline loops: CDR1 LNHDA, CDR2 SQIVND (reference sequence). CDR3 region: CASGTGLDGAIYF. In DNA form, the CDR3 reads TGTGCCAGTGGAACAGGTCTTGATGGGGCCATATATTTT.

The rearrangement joins TRBV7-8 to TRBJ2-5; 13 bases line up with TRBD2. This CDR3 is 17 amino acids long. V lost 5 bases and J lost 2; bases outside the gene matches: 8. CDR1 and CDR2 from the germline V gene are SGHVS and FQNEAQ. This chain's CDR3 is CASSRGLAGEPQETQYF. CDR3 bases: TGTGCCAGCAGCCGCGGACTAGCGGGAGAACCTCAAGAGACCCAGTACTTC.

The chain joins TRBV15 to TRBJ1-3; possibly TRBD1 for D (6 bases). Per the germline V gene, CDR1 is LNHNV and CDR2 is YYDKDF (reference sequence). Trimming removed 6 bases from V and 3 bases from J, with 18 bases in between. This CDR3 comprises 16 residues. CDR3 bases: TGTGCCACCAGTATCCCCCGGGGGGCGGATGGAAACACCATATATTTT. It is translated as CATSIPRGADGNTIYF. Using reference TRBV15 and TRBJ1-3 for the parts outside the CDR3, the full variable domain is DAMVIQNPRYQVTQFGKPVTLSCSQTLNHNVMYWYQQKSSQAPKLLFHYYDKDFNNEADTPDNFQSRRPNTSFCFLDIRSPGLGDTAMYLCATSIPRGADGNTIYFGEGSWLTVV.

In this sample, this clonotype turned up a few times. This chain connects TRBV29-1 to TRBJ1-2; D remains ambiguous. The germline V and J ends were trimmed by 4 bases and 6 bases, with 9 bases remaining between them. The CDR3 length is 11 residues. Germline CDR1 SQVTM, CDR2 ANQGSEA. This CDR3 reads CSVGASHGYTF. The CDR3, as DNA: TGCAGCGTTGGCGCTTCCCATGGCTACACCTTC.

The chain combines TRBV5-5 with TRBJ2-5; tentatively, D is TRBD1 or TRBD2 (5 bases each). CDR1 and CDR2 (germline): SGHKS, YYEKEE (reference sequence). The CDR3 length is 14 residues. V was clipped by 0 bases and J by 5 bases, with 11 bases between them. Here the CDR3 reads CASSLVKGEETQYF. DNA for the CDR3: TGTGCCAGCAGCTTGGTTAAAGGGGAGGAGACCCAGTACTTC. Using reference TRBV5-5 and TRBJ2-5 for the parts outside the CDR3, the full variable domain is DAGVTQSPTHLIKTRGQQVTLRCSPISGHKSVSWYQQVLGQGPQFIFQYYEKEERGRGNFPDRFSARQFPNYSSELNVNALLLGDSALYLCASSLVKGEETQYFGPGTRLLVL.

The gene calls are TRBV6-6 and TRBJ2-5, with D uncertain. This CDR3 comprises 15 residues. Trimming took 2 bases from V and 2 from J, leaving 12 bases between them. CDR1 and CDR2 (germline): MNHNY, SVGAGI (reference sequence). Written as DNA, the CDR3 is TGTGCCAGCAGTTACATTCGGGTTCAACAAGAGACCCAGTACTTC. Its protein is CASSYIRVQQETQYF.